The sequence of this T cell receptor (beta chain) was determined in a study of blood T cell repertoires in COVID-19. The table came from immunoSEQ multiplex PCR; TCRdb's copy has only in-frame clones and leaves some out. This sample has 200,000 to 250,000 clones; 82% occur once, and the top ten carry 3.6%. This receptor was identified in a woman of 80 years or more with acute or convalescent COVID-19. Sequencing input: peripheral blood.

The CDR3 sequence: CASSPWRGPLEVYNEQFF. The DNA of the CDR3 is TGTGCCAGCAGCCCCTGGCGGGGGCCCCTAGAGGTCTACAATGAGCAGTTCTTC. The chain uses TRBV3-1 (or the pseudogene TRBV3-2) and TRBJ2-1; tentative D call: TRBD2 (7 bases). Germline V gene sequence: CDR1 LGHDT, CDR2 YNNKEL (reference sequence). V gave up 4 bases and J gave up 3 bases, with 22 bases separating them. The CDR3 contains 18 residues.